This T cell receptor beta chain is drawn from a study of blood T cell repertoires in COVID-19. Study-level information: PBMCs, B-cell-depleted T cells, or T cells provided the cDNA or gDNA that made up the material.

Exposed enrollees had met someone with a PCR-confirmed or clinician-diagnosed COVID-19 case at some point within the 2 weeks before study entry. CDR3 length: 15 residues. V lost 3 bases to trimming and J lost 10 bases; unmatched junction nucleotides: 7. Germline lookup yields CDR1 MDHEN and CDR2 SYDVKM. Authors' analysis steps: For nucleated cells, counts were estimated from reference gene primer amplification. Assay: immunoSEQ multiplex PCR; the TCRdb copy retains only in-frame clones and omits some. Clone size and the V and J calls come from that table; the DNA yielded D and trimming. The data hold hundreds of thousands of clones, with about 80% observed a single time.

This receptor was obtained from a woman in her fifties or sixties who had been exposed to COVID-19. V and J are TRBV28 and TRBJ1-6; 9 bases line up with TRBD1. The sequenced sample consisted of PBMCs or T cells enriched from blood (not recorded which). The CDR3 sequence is CASSFRQGGESPLHF. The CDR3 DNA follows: TGTGCCAGCAGTTTCCGACAGGGGGGGGAATCACCCCTCCACTTT.